This T cell receptor beta chain was captured in a study of shared clonotypes between healthy human individuals. There are 14 residues in the CDR3. The V gene's germline CDR1 is SGHTA and CDR2 FQGNSA. The junction had 1 base not matched to a gene; V was cut back by 0 bases and J by 5 bases. This table comes from immunoSEQ multiplex PCR, and its TCRdb copy is limited to in-frame clones, with some not included. The profile shows around 2.5 million clones, roughly 93% of them singletons. The sample consisted of naive CD4+ T cells from PBMCs. Subset: CD45RA+ positively selected. V and J are TRBV7-2 and TRBJ2-1; 7 bases are shared with TRBD2. The sequence derives from a man between 18 and 35 years old in good health. Some clones in this sample may be carry-over from other donors' samples. The CDR3 here is CASSLAREDNEQFF. The CDR3 bases are TGTGCCAGCAGCTTAGCCCGGGAGGACAATGAGCAGTTCTTC.